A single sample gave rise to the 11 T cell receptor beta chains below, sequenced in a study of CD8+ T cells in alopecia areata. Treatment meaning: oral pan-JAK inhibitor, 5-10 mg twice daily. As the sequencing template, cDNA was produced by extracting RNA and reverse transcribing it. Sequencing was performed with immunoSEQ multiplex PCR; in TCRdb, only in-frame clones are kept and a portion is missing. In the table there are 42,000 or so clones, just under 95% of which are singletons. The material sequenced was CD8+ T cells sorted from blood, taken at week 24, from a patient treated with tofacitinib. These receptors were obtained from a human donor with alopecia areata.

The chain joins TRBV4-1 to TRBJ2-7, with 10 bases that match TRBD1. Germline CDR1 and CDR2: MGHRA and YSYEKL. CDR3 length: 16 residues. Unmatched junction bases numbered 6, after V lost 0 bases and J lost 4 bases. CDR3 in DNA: TGCGCCAGCAGCCAAGATCCCCGGGACAGGGGTTACGAGCAGTACTTC. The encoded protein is CASSQDPRDRGYEQYF.

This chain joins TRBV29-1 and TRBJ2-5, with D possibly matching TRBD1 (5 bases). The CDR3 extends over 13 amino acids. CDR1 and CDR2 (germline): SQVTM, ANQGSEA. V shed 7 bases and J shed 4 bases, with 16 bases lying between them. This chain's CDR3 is CSGGPGKGETQYF. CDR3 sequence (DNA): TGCAGCGGAGGCCCAGGGAAGGGAGAGACCCAGTACTTC.

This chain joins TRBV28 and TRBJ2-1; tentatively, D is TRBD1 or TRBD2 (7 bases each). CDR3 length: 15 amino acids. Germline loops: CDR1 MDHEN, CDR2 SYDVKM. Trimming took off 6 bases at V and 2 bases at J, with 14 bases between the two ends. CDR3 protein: CASSLQGGTYNEQFF. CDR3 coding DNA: TGTGCCAGCAGCCTTCAGGGGGGGACCTACAATGAGCAGTTCTTC.

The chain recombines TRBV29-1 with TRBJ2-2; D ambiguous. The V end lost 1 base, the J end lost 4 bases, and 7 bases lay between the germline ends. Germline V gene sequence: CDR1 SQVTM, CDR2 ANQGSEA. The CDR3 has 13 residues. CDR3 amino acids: CSVEGKATGELFF. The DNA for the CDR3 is TGCAGCGTTGAAGGAAAGGCCACCGGGGAGCTGTTTTTT.

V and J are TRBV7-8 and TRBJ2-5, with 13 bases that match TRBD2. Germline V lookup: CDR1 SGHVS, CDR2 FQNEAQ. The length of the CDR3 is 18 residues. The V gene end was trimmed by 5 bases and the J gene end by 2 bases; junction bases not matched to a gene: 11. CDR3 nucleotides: TGTGCCAGCAGCCTCGGACTAGCGGGGGCCGGGTTACAAGAGACCCAGTACTTC. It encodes CASSLGLAGAGLQETQYF.

The CDR3 here is CAAEDRGDGYTF. CDR3 nucleotide sequence: TGTGCCGCCGAGGACAGGGGCGATGGCTACACCTTC. The V gene is TRBV10-3, the J gene TRBJ1-2; the match to TRBD1 covers 9 bases. This CDR3 is 12 amino acids long. The J segment lost 6 bases and the V segment lost 11 bases, leaving 7 bases of the junction unmatched. CDR1 is ENHRY, CDR2 SYGVKD, per germline.

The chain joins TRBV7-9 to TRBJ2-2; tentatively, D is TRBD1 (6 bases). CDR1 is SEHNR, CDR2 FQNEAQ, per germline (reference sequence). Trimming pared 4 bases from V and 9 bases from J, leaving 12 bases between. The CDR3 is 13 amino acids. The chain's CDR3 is CASSSTGTRELFF. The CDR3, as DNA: TGTGCCAGCAGCTCTACAGGGACGAGGGAGCTGTTTTTT.

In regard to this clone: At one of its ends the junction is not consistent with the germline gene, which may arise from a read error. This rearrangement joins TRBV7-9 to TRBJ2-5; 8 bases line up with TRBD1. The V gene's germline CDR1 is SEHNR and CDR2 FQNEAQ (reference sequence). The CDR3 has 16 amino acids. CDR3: CASSLTGEGIQGTQYF. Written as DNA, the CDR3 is TGTGCCAGCAGCTTGACAGGGGAAGGGATCCAAGGGACCCAGTACTTC.

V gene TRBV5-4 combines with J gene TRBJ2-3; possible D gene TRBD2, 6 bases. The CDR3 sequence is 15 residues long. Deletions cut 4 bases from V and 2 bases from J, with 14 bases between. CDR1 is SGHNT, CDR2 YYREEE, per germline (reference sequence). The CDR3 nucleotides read TGTGCCAGCAGCCCCAGGGACTCTTACACAGATACGCAGTATTTT. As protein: CASSPRDSYTDTQYF. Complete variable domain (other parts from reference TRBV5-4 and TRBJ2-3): ETGVTQSPTHLIKTRGQQVTLRCSSQSGHNTVSWYQQALGQGPQFIFQYYREEENGRGNFPPRFSGLQFPNYSSELNVNALELDDSALYLCASSPRDSYTDTQYFGPGTRLTVL.

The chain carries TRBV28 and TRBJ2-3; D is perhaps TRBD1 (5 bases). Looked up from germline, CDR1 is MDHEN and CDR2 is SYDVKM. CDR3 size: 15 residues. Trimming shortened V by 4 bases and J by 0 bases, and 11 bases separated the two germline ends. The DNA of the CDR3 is TGTGCCAGCAGTTCAGGGTCTACTAGCACAGATACGCAGTATTTT. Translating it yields CASSSGSTSTDTQYF.

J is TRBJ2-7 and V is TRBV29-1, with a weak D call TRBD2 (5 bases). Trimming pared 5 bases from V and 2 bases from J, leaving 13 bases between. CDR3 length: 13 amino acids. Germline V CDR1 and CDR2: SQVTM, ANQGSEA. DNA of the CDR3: TGCAGCGTTAAGACCCGGGGTACCTACGAGCAGTACTTC. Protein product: CSVKTRGTYEQYF.